This T cell receptor (beta chain) originates from a study of esophageal squamous cell carcinoma under preoperative chemotherapy. At the level of the study: Both tumor-infiltrating lymphocytes and peripheral blood T cells had their TCR repertoires profiled. Study results and caveats: Tumor-infiltrating lymphocytes showed no significant post-chemotherapy TCR diversity increase, unlike peripheral T cells.

Worth noting for this clonotype: The antigen is not known. Since a much larger clone is just one base distant, this may be a read error.

Time point: before preoperative PTX-NDP chemotherapy. Before surgery, patients were given preoperative paclitaxel-nedaplatin chemotherapy. TCRdb reprocessed the PCR reads with MiXCR, giving one entry per CDR3 protein. The sample has about 15,000 distinct CDR3 sequences, 60% seen once; the top ten hold about 53%. CDR1 MNHNS and CDR2 SASEGT come from the germline V gene. This CDR3 is built from 16 residues. The ends lost 5 bases at V and 10 bases at J; junction bases unmatched: 16. This receptor was identified in a human donor with esophageal squamous cell carcinoma. The donor label of this sample is uncertain. The chain links TRBV6-1 to TRBJ2-1; 8 nucleotides align to TRBD1. Sample collection was performed from a patient given preoperative chemotherapy. CDR3 loop: CASSPYGQGRLYEQFF. For the CDR3, the DNA is TGTGCCAGCAGTCCTTACGGACAGGGAAGGCTCTACGAGCAGTTCTTC.